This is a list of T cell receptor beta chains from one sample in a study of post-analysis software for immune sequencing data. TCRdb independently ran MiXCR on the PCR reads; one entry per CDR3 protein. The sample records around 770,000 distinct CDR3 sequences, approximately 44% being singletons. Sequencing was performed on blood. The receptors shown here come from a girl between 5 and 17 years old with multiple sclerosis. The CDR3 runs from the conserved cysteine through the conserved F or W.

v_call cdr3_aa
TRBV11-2 CASRRGDGRVTGANVLTF
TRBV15 CATSRDLGGGENEQFF
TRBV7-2 CASSLVGAVDSADTQYF
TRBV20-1 CSARDLTSSYIQYF
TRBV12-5 CASALDNSYEQYF
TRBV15 CATSREQEGDEQYF
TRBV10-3 CAISIASLPGGEQFF
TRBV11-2 CASSPRGRGTDTQYF
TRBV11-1 CASSPFQGLAYEQYF
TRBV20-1 CSATRPVETQYF
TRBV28 CASAGVMKETQYF
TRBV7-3 CASSLGRDYYNEQFF
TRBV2 CASSDFGGTDYGYTF
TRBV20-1 CSASRLQYNEQFF
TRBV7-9 CASSPQVGAGNEQFF
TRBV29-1 CSVEEGETSGRVSYNEQFF
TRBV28 CASSSISRGRVTGELFF
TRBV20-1 CSALAPNPYEQYF
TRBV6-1 CASSEPRASGANVLTF
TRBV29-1 CSVLGQGGYEQYF
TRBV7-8 CASSFGVGGSYEQYF
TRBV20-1 CSATTSGRLDEQYF
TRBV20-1 CSAPIGTEAFF
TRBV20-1 CSARGSPETRTDTQYF
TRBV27 CASSIWGAGGGETQYF
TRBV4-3 CASSQDRARGEQFF
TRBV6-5 CASSYSTVTVYEQYF
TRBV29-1 CSVGQDSGANVRTF
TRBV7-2 CASSLDTWSTQYF
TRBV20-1 CSARDGAVQETQYF
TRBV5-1 CASSYSRDTEQFF
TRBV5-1 CASSLATVSPRDYGYTF
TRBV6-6 CASSRSLGEQYF
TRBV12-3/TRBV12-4 CASSFGQSPTYEQYF
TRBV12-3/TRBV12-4 CASRSNRGHTPNEQFF
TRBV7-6 CASSLDAGLAGTYEQYF
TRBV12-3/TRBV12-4 CASSLGGLGDNEQFF